Below, one T cell receptor beta chain is given with its context. Its specificity is unknown. Germline trimming cut 1 base from V and 6 bases from J; bases unmatched to any gene: 11. Looked up from germline, CDR1 is SGHTA and CDR2 is FQGNSA. This CDR3 is 16 amino acids long. The entry originates in a study of vaccination effects on CD4 cells after COVID-19. The overall study: Sequencing followed a ViraFEST assay step that expanded antigen-specific CD4+ T cells with viral peptide pools.

Method: immunoSEQ multiplex PCR; TCRdb's copy keeps in-frame clones and lacks some. The table lists about 74,000 clones, roughly 80% of them singletons, with roughly 2% in the top ten. Having been cultured for ten to eleven days, the cells underwent CD4+ T cell isolation. V usage is TRBV7-2 and J usage is TRBJ1-2; 7 nucleotides align to TRBD1. This receptor was obtained from a human donor who received a COVID-19 vaccine. This specimen was CD4+ T cells from PBMCs cultured without peptide, taken before COVID-19 vaccination. CDR3 amino acids: CASSLEERQGGNGYTF. The CDR3 nucleotides read TGTGCCAGCAGCTTAGAAGAGCGACAGGGAGGGAATGGCTACACCTTC.